This paragraph reports one T cell receptor (beta chain). Its antigen remains unknown. This specimen comes from a study of monozygotic twins with inflammatory bowel disease. A 6-nucleotide sample barcode was carried by the UMIs, which template switching added. For each CDR3 protein, TCRdb gives one entry from its re-call of the 5' RACE reads, without DNA. This repertoire includes 300,000 to 400,000 distinct CDR3 sequences. Study-wide results and limits: No single strong signal or clonotype associated with IBD was supported.

CDR1 LNHDA and CDR2 SQIVND come from the germline V gene (reference sequence). The CDR3 is 15 amino acids. This chain connects TRBV19 to TRBJ1-5; TCRdb designates TRBD1, a call that cannot be tested without DNA. The sample taken for sequencing was blood. This sequence was found in a human donor with ulcerative colitis or Crohn's disease, or a healthy co-twin of an affected twin (not recorded which). CDR3 amino acids: CASSMMGQHRQPQHF.